This TCR beta chain was found in a study of blood T cell repertoires in COVID-19. The overall study: Sites across the United States, Italy and Spain contributed samples from acute and convalescent COVID-19. Sources were T cells, B-cell-depleted T cells, or PBMCs; the material itself was cDNA or gDNA.

The CDR3 totals 16 residues. The germline V gene has CDR1 KGHDR and CDR2 SFDVKD. The ends lost 3 bases at V and 2 bases at J; junction bases unmatched: 1. In the authors' workflow: The authors estimated nucleated cell counts from reference gene primer amplification. Repertoires were generated with immunoSEQ multiplex PCR, while TCRdb's copy carries only in-frame clones and drops some. Clonal size and the V and J genes are those of that table, whereas D and trimming came from the DNA. The sample includes over 95,000 clones, around 84% seen only once; the top ten take under 4%. Sequencing was done on a sample of peripheral blood. The clonotype originates from a man aged 35 to 55 with acute or convalescent COVID-19. The J gene is TRBJ2-3, the V gene TRBV24-1, with TRBD2 identical over 13 bases. The CDR3 reads CATSDGTSGITDTQYF. The CDR3 DNA reads as TGTGCCACCAGTGATGGGACTAGCGGGATCACAGATACGCAGTATTTT.